A single sample gave rise to the 27 T cell receptor beta chains below, sequenced in a study of cytomegalovirus exposure and HLA in healthy donors (dated by TCRdb to the late 2010s). The library was obtained by the immunoSEQ multiplex PCR assay. For the multiplex PCR, a mixture combining 60 forward primers for TCR Vbeta segments and 13 reverse primers for TCR Jbeta segments was used. The immuneACCESS repertoire file appears here via TCRdb, limited to in-frame rearrangements. These files lack a portion of the clones; in checked studies, under half of the deficit traces to unresolved V genes, and the cause of the others is not known. Within this sample are about 150,000 clones, with 60% to 75% of them counted one time only. The ten top clones hold about 7% of the sample. Sequenced: PBMCs. These TCRs come from a young man in good health and CMV-seronegative.

The chain is built from TRBV10-2 and TRBJ2-5, with 10 nucleotides matching TRBD1. The J call may not be correct, given that the DNA end is closer to TRBJ2-7. CDR1 WSHSY and CDR2 SAAADI come from the germline V gene. The CDR3 contains 13 residues. CDR3 nucleotides: TGCGCCAGCAGCGAGACAGGGGGCAGCGAGCAGTACTTC. As protein: CASSETGGSEQYF.

The rearrangement uses TRBV5-1 and TRBJ2-5; D is possibly TRBD1 (6 bases). Trimming cost V 2 bases and J 0 bases, with 8 bases left between them. There are 14 residues in the CDR3. Looked up from germline, CDR1 is SGHRS and CDR2 is YFSETQ. CDR3 protein: CASSFGQYQETQYF. As DNA, the CDR3 is TGCGCCAGCAGCTTCGGACAGTACCAAGAGACCCAGTACTTC.

This clone appeared a single time. V is TRBV2 and J is TRBJ2-7; TRBD1 agrees at 7 bases. The CDR3 length is 14 residues. Losses at the gene ends were 5 bases for V and 5 bases for J; bases not matched to a gene: 9. Looked up from germline, CDR1 is SNHLY and CDR2 is FYNNEI. CDR3 coding DNA: TGTGCCAGCAGTAGTAAGGGGACAGCCGACGAGCAGTACTTC. It translates to CASSSKGTADEQYF.

The chain links TRBV10-3 to TRBJ2-5; 11 bases fit TRBD2. The CDR3 extends over 18 amino acids. Germline CDR1 reads ENHRY; CDR2 reads SYGVKD. The J segment lost 0 bases and the V segment lost 3 bases, leaving 9 bases of the junction unmatched. DNA of the CDR3: TGTGCCATCAGTGACCTAATAGCGGGAGGGCCTGACCAAGAGACCCAGTACTTC. Encoded protein: CAISDLIAGGPDQETQYF.

This CDR3 reads CASSLQLAGRNNEQFF. The CDR3 bases are TGTGCCAGCAGTTTACAATTGGCGGGGCGGAACAATGAGCAGTTCTTC. The chain recombines TRBV27 with TRBJ2-1; maybe TRBD2 (6 bases). The germline V gene has CDR1 MNHEY and CDR2 SMNVEV (reference sequence). The CDR3 contains 16 residues. Trimming stripped 2 bases from V and 5 bases from J, with 16 bases between.

The chain is built from TRBV9 and TRBJ1-4; TRBD1 matches at 9 bases. The CDR3 runs to 17 residues. CDR1 is SGDLS and CDR2 is YYNGEE in the germline V gene. After removal of 4 bases from V and 1 base from J, the junction contained 8 bases not matched to a gene. The CDR3 sequence is CASSRTGGGGTNEKLFF. In DNA, the CDR3 is TGTGCCAGCAGCCGCACAGGGGGCGGGGGAACTAATGAAAAACTGTTTTTT.

The chain uses TRBV2 and TRBJ1-1, with D possibly TRBD1 on 6 matching bases. The V gene's germline CDR1 is SNHLY and CDR2 FYNNEI. This CDR3 spans 13 amino acids. V lost 5 bases to trimming and J lost 3 bases, with 10 bases between them. The CDR3, as DNA: TGTGCCAGCAGTACAGGGATGGACACTGAAGCTTTCTTT. Its translation: CASSTGMDTEAFF.

Of note for this clone: The junction departs from germline at one end; a sequencing error may be responsible. The identical CDR3 is also encoded by other nucleotide sequences in the sample. J is TRBJ1-2 and V is TRBV5-1, with D unresolved. The CDR3 extends over 16 amino acids. Germline assignment: CDR1 SGHRS and CDR2 YFSETQ. CDR3 nucleotide sequence: TGCGCCAGCAGCCCGCCCTTCCCGCCAGAGGGCTATGGCTACACTTTC. Encoded protein: CASSPPFPPEGYGYTF.

By share of the sample, this clone is medium-sized. The chain has TRBV5-1 and TRBJ1-1, with a weak D call TRBD1 (6 bases). The germline V gene has CDR1 SGHRS and CDR2 YFSETQ. V lost 4 bases and J 3 bases, leaving 13 bases between the germline ends. The CDR3 has 14 amino acids. The CDR3 reads CASSRSGDDTEAFF. The CDR3 DNA follows: TGCGCCAGCAGCCGTTCAGGGGACGACACTGAAGCTTTCTTT.

The count of this clone is one. This chain connects TRBV7-7 to TRBJ1-3, with unresolved D. The germline V gene has CDR1 SSHAT and CDR2 FNYEAQ (reference sequence). The CDR3 is 13 residues long. Trimming removed 5 bases from V and 2 bases from J, with 7 bases in between. CDR3 in DNA: TGTGCCAGCAGCACGACTACTGGAAACACCATATATTTT. It translates to CASSTTTGNTIYF.

This chain uses TRBV5-1 with TRBJ1-2; 8 bases align to TRBD1. The CDR3 is 13 residues long. Germline values: CDR1 SGHRS, CDR2 YFSETQ. The trim removed 2 bases at V and 6 bases at J, leaving 3 bases unmatched. The CDR3 sequence: CASSFPTGDGYTF. The CDR3 DNA is TGCGCCAGCAGCTTCCCGACAGGGGATGGCTACACCTTC. The full variable domain, with the rest looked up from reference TRBV5-1 and TRBJ1-2, is KAGVTQTPRYLIKTRGQQVTLSCSPISGHRSVSWYQQTPGQGLQFLFEYFSETQRNKGNFPGRFSGRQFSNSRSEMNVSTLELGDSALYLCASSFPTGDGYTFGSGTRLTVV.

The chain employs TRBV6-5 and TRBJ1-1, with unresolved D. With 5 bases removed from V and 1 base from J, the gap between germline ends came to 5 bases. CDR3 size: 12 residues. Germline V gene sequence: CDR1 MNHEY, CDR2 SVGAGI. The CDR3 nucleotides read TGTGCCAGCAGTCTTAGGAACACTGAAGCTTTCTTT. This gives the protein CASSLRNTEAFF.

The J gene is TRBJ2-7, the V gene TRBV27; TRBD2 might be the D (5 bases). CDR1 is MNHEY, CDR2 SMNVEV, per germline (reference sequence). The length of the CDR3 is 16 residues. The V end lost 5 bases, the J end lost 3 bases, and 20 bases lay between the germline ends. This CDR3 reads CASSPTPRGSGYEQYF. The CDR3 DNA reads as TGTGCCAGCAGTCCCACCCCCCGGGGATCAGGCTACGAGCAGTACTTC.

The chain combines TRBV5-1 with TRBJ1-2; 7 nucleotides align to TRBD1. The trim removed 4 bases at V and 7 bases at J, leaving 10 bases unmatched. CDR1 and CDR2 from the germline V gene are SGHRS and YFSETQ. The CDR3 is 14 residues long. In nucleotides, the CDR3 is TGCGCCAGCAGCCCACCCCGGGACAGAAGTGGCTACACCTTC. Protein sequence: CASSPPRDRSGYTF.

The sample holds a few counts of this clone. The chain couples TRBV14 to TRBJ2-3; tentative D call: TRBD2 (7 bases). Germline CDR1 is SGHDN and CDR2 is FVKESK. V shed 1 base and J shed 9 bases, with 14 bases lying between them. There are 14 residues in the CDR3. As DNA, the CDR3 is TGTGCCAGCAGCCAAGGGTCAGGGAGGGGGACGCAGTATTTT. It codes for CASSQGSGRGTQYF.

This clone was seen a few times. V and J are TRBV5-1 and TRBJ1-3, with D unclear. The CDR3 is made up of 13 amino acids. V was shortened by 0 bases and J by 6 bases, with 7 bases between the two germline ends. Germline assignment: CDR1 SGHRS and CDR2 YFSETQ. The DNA of the CDR3 is TGCGCCAGCAGCTTGGGGGGAGAAAACACCATATATTTT. This translates into CASSLGGENTIYF.

The V gene is TRBV6-5, the J gene TRBJ2-7; TRBD2 might be the D (6 bases). Germline V gene data show CDR1 as MNHEY and CDR2 as SVGAGI. The V end was cut by 0 bases, the J end by 2 bases, with 11 bases between. The CDR3 contains 15 residues. CDR3 protein: CASSYSGLSTYEQYF. CDR3 nucleotide sequence: TGTGCCAGCAGTTACTCGGGACTTTCCACCTACGAGCAGTACTTC.

This clone has more than one count but fewer than ten. This chain joins TRBV6-5 and TRBJ2-1; no firm D call. The length of the CDR3 is 12 residues. Germline values: CDR1 MNHEY, CDR2 SVGAGI. Trimming took 6 bases from V and 4 from J, leaving 7 bases between them. CDR3 sequence: CASRAGYNEQFF. In DNA form, the CDR3 reads TGTGCCAGCAGGGCAGGATACAATGAGCAGTTCTTC.

This sequence joins TRBV6-6 and TRBJ1-2; D not resolved. This CDR3 is 10 amino acids long. CDR1 and CDR2 from the germline V gene are MNHNY and SVGAGI (reference sequence). V was cut by 7 bases and J by 5 bases, with 5 bases left in between. For the CDR3, the DNA is TGTGCCAGCAACTCGTATGGCTACACCTTC. It is translated as CASNSYGYTF.

This rearrangement joins TRBV4-2 to TRBJ1-6; 7 bases are a match to TRBD1. Germline V CDR1 and CDR2: LGHNA, YNFKEQ. With 1 base clipped from V and 2 bases from J, the junction kept 2 bases outside the gene matches. This CDR3 has 16 residues. The CDR3 nucleotides read TGTGCCAGCAGCCAAGGACAGGGCCCCTATAATTCACCCCTCCACTTT. Translating gives CASSQGQGPYNSPLHF.

This chain connects TRBV11-3 to TRBJ2-7; D is perhaps TRBD1 (8 bases). Per the germline V gene, CDR1 is SGHNT and CDR2 is YENEEA. The CDR3 extends over 16 amino acids. Trimming removed 6 bases at V and 4 bases at J, with 22 bases between. The CDR3 loop is CASSPSTGEGSYEQYF. The CDR3 DNA reads as TGTGCCAGCAGTCCTTCGACAGGGGAGGGCTCTTACGAGCAGTACTTC.

V is TRBV28 and J is TRBJ2-3; 10 bases align to TRBD2. This CDR3 spans 14 amino acids. The junction had 7 bases not matched to a gene; V was cut back by 11 bases and J by 2 bases. Germline-derived CDR1 and CDR2 are MDHEN and SYDVKM. The DNA of the CDR3 is TGTGCCTCAGGGCTAGCGGGGGACACAGATACGCAGTATTTT. Its translation is CASGLAGDTDTQYF.

In its sample, this clone was seen once. The rearrangement joins TRBV30 to TRBJ2-1; D possibly corresponds to TRBD1 (6 bases). Germline assignment: CDR1 GTSNPN and CDR2 SVGIG (reference sequence). This CDR3 contains 14 residues. Trimming removed 0 bases at V and 8 bases at J, with 14 bases between. CDR3 loop: CAWSVGGNWDEQFF. For the CDR3, the DNA is TGTGCCTGGAGTGTAGGGGGAAACTGGGATGAGCAGTTCTTC.

The genes are TRBV28 and TRBJ1-5, with D perhaps TRBD1 (5 bases). The CDR3 runs 15 residues. Germline V gene lookup returns CDR1 MDHEN and CDR2 SYDVKM. Trimming took off 6 bases at V and 9 bases at J, with 21 bases between the two ends. CDR3 sequence (DNA): TGTGCCAGCAGCCCTGCCCAGGGAGGACGAGGGCCCCAGCATTTT. Residues: CASSPAQGGRGPQHF.

The chain employs TRBV5-4 and TRBJ2-5; D not resolved. The V end lost 4 bases, the J end lost 5 bases, and 9 bases lay between the germline ends. The CDR3 extends over 12 amino acids. Germline loops: CDR1 SGHNT, CDR2 YYREEE (reference sequence). This CDR3 reads CASSTARETQYF. The DNA for the CDR3 is TGTGCCAGCAGCACGGCCAGGGAGACCCAGTACTTC.

As DNA, the CDR3 is TGTGCCAGCAGTTTGCAGGGGGCAGGCTATGGCTACACCTTC. Its translation is CASSLQGAGYGYTF. The chain links TRBV6-5 to TRBJ1-2, with 8 bases fitting TRBD1. The germline gives CDR1 MNHEY, CDR2 SVGAGI. This CDR3 comprises 14 residues. V shed 4 bases, J shed 4 bases, and the junction held 5 bases outside the gene matches.

This chain connects TRBV5-1 to TRBJ2-5; 8 bases map to TRBD2. Germline V gene sequence: CDR1 SGHRS, CDR2 YFSETQ. Losses at the gene ends were 6 bases for V and 4 bases for J; bases not matched to a gene: 5. The CDR3 contains 13 residues. The CDR3 loop reads CASTTGGGETQYF. The CDR3 DNA reads as TGCGCCAGCACGACCGGGGGGGGAGAGACCCAGTACTTC.